This entry is about one T cell receptor beta chain. The antigen is unknown. This entry comes from a study of cytomegalovirus exposure and HLA in healthy donors. Overall study context: Later analysis reported that the 95 to 150 validation repertoires shared the platform of the 600 to 750 first-cohort repertoires.

Profiling relied on immunoSEQ multiplex PCR, and the TCRdb table lists in-frame clones only, not all of them. The sample shows 250,000 or so clones, around 87% of them seen only once. CDR3 length: 15 residues. Looked up from germline, CDR1 is SGHTA and CDR2 is FQGNSA. V lost 4 bases to trimming and J lost 4 bases; unmatched junction nucleotides: 7. Regarding the study as a whole: The listing of about 150 TCR beta chains classed them as cytomegalovirus-associated.

This chain uses TRBV7-2 with TRBJ2-3; 8 bases map to TRBD2. The clonotype comes from a woman aged 18-29 years in good health and CMV-seronegative. Sequenced material: PBMCs. The CDR3 coding sequence is TGTGCCAGCAGCTATGCAACGGGGGGGGCAGATACGCAGTATTTT. It is translated as CASSYATGGADTQYF.